Listed below are T cell receptor beta chains from one sample, sequenced in a study of blood T cell repertoires in COVID-19. Sequencing used immunoSEQ multiplex PCR; TCRdb keeps in-frame clones, though not all of them. Of more than 95,000 clones listed, 85% to 90% are singletons. The material sequenced was peripheral blood. These TCRs come from a human donor in a cohort sampled during active COVID-19. Each CDR3 is given with its conserved first and last residue. The order of the fields is V gene, D gene, J gene, clone size, CDR3 protein, CDR3 DNA. A D gene is named only where the DNA matches it firmly. Some rows mark clone size as missing; the rest say once, few, many or name a class of expanded clone.

TRBV2	TRBD1	TRBJ1-1	NA	CASSRDRGLTEAFF	TGTGCCAGCAGTCGGGACAGGGGGCTCACTGAAGCTTTCTTT
TRBV6-1	NA	TRBJ1-3	NA	CASSEVTIRNTIYF	TGTGCCAGCAGTGAGGTGACAATTCGAAACACCATATATTTT
TRBV5-8	TRBD2	TRBJ2-1	NA	CASSPGGSSYNEQFF	TGTGCCAGCAGCCCCGGCGGGAGCTCCTACAATGAGCAGTTCTTC
TRBV6-4	NA	TRBJ1-1	NA	CASSDSMRGWRDTEAFF	TGTGCCAGCAGTGACTCTATGAGGGGTTGGCGGGATACTGAAGCTTTCTTT
TRBV6-5	TRBD1	TRBJ1-3	NA	CASSPQGAYGNTIYF	TGTGCCAGCAGCCCCCAGGGGGCGTATGGAAACACCATATATTTT
TRBV7-2	NA	TRBJ1-3	NA	CASSWSRAGEGNTIYF	TGTGCCAGCAGCTGGAGTCGGGCAGGAGAGGGTAACACCATATATTTT
TRBV19	NA	TRBJ1-1	NA	CASSIGPEGDTEAFF	TGTGCCAGTAGTATAGGTCCGGAAGGGGACACTGAAGCTTTCTTT
TRBV15	NA	TRBJ2-7	NA	CATSEADRPEQYF	TGTGCCACCAGCGAGGCAGACCGCCCCGAGCAGTACTTC
TRBV2	NA	TRBJ2-1	NA	CASPQKSELTYNEQFF	TGTGCCAGCCCACAAAAAAGTGAATTGACCTACAATGAGCAGTTCTTC
TRBV12-3/TRBV12-4	NA	TRBJ1-1	NA	CASSDGTRTEAFF	TGTGCCAGCAGTGATGGGACACGCACTGAAGCTTTCTTT
TRBV19	NA	TRBJ1-6	NA	CASRQGGSPLHF	TGTGCCAGTAGACAGGGCGGCTCACCCCTCCACTTT
TRBV2	NA	TRBJ1-3	NA	CASVSEGNTIYF	TGTGCCAGCGTGTCAGAAGGAAACACCATATATTTT
TRBV18	TRBD1	TRBJ2-5	NA	CASSENRGETQYF	TGTGCCAGCTCAGAAAACAGGGGTGAGACCCAGTACTTC
TRBV7-2	NA	TRBJ2-3	NA	CASSLSSGDYTDTQYF	TGTGCCAGCAGCTTAAGTTCAGGGGACTACACAGATACGCAGTATTTT
TRBV5-1	TRBD1	TRBJ1-2	NA	CASSYGTDYGYTF	TGCGCCAGCAGCTACGGGACAGACTATGGCTACACCTTC
TRBV19	TRBD1	TRBJ1-2	NA	CASSSDRGLSGYTF	TGTGCCAGTTCCTCGGACAGGGGGCTCTCTGGCTACACCTTC
TRBV4-1	NA	TRBJ2-7	NA	CASSQDSRYEQYF	TGCGCCAGCAGCCAAGACAGTCGCTACGAGCAGTACTTC
TRBV29-1	NA	TRBJ1-1	NA	CSYAQGTEAFF	TGCAGCTATGCCCAGGGTACTGAAGCTTTCTTT
TRBV7-6	TRBD1	TRBJ1-1	NA	CASSLADRGLNTEAFF	TGTGCCAGCAGCTTAGCCGACAGGGGACTGAACACTGAAGCTTTCTTT
TRBV4-2	TRBD1	TRBJ2-7	NA	CASSKGGQGSYEQYF	TGTGCCAGCAGCAAAGGGGGACAGGGTTCCTACGAGCAGTACTTC
TRBV10-3	TRBD2	TRBJ2-1	medium-sized	CATSTRTSGLNEQFF	TGTGCCACCTCTACGAGGACTAGCGGCCTTAATGAGCAGTTCTTC
TRBV9	NA	TRBJ1-6	few	CATPRSSYNSPLHF	TGTGCCACCCCACGGAGCTCCTATAATTCACCCCTCCACTTT
TRBV7-2	NA	TRBJ1-2	NA	CASSPDPTDYGYTF	TGTGCCAGCAGCCCGGATCCGACAGACTATGGCTACACCTTC
TRBV15	NA	TRBJ1-2	NA	CATSRDNGGDDGYGYTF	TGTGCCACCAGCAGAGATAACGGCGGGGATGATGGCTATGGCTACACCTTC
TRBV19	NA	TRBJ1-6	NA	CASSQSAQNSPLHF	TGTGCCAGTAGCCAAAGCGCCCAGAATTCACCCCTCCACTTT
TRBV6-6	TRBD1	TRBJ1-5	NA	CASRITGGVNQPQHF	TGTGCCAGCAGAATTACAGGGGGAGTGAATCAGCCCCAGCATTTT
TRBV2	TRBD2	TRBJ2-7	NA	CASSEETSLYYEQYF	TGTGCCAGCAGTGAAGAGACTAGCCTTTACTACGAGCAGTACTTC
TRBV11-2	NA	TRBJ2-3	NA	CASRSPPGTQYF	TGTGCCAGCAGGTCCCCGCCGGGTACGCAGTATTTT
TRBV19	TRBD1	TRBJ2-5	NA	CASRQGALETQYF	TGTGCCAGTAGACAGGGGGCGTTGGAGACCCAGTACTTC
TRBV28	NA	TRBJ1-1	NA	CASSLQGIRTEAFF	TGTGCCAGCAGTTTACAGGGCATTCGGACTGAAGCTTTCTTT
TRBV6-6	NA	TRBJ1-4	NA	CASSSGVTLESGKLFF	TGTGCCAGCAGTTCGGGAGTAACCCTCGAGAGCGGAAAACTGTTTTTT
TRBV20-1	NA	TRBJ2-5	NA	CSASWLGDQETQYF	TGCAGTGCTAGTTGGCTCGGGGATCAAGAGACCCAGTACTTC
TRBV27	TRBD1	TRBJ1-2	NA	CASSQDRDDYGYTF	TGTGCCAGCAGTCAGGACAGGGACGACTATGGCTACACCTTC
TRBV29-1	TRBD1	TRBJ1-1	NA	CSANRGHTEAFF	TGCAGCGCCAACAGGGGGCACACTGAAGCTTTCTTT
TRBV5-4	TRBD2	TRBJ2-2	NA	CASSSKAGANTGELFF	TGTGCCAGCAGCTCGAAAGCGGGGGCGAACACCGGGGAGCTGTTTTTT
TRBV19	TRBD1	TRBJ1-5	once	CASSFDRANQPQHF	TGTGCCAGTAGTTTCGACAGGGCCAATCAGCCCCAGCATTTT
TRBV11-2	TRBD2	TRBJ2-1	NA	CASSPGTSGSSYNEQFF	TGTGCCAGCAGCCCAGGGACTAGCGGGAGCTCCTACAATGAGCAGTTCTTC
TRBV14	NA	TRBJ1-2	NA	CASSQGTVRYGYTF	TGTGCCAGCAGCCAAGGGACAGTGCGGTATGGCTACACCTTC
TRBV5-1	TRBD1	TRBJ2-5	once	CASSLLAAGGELSISQYF	TGCGCCAGCAGCTTGCTGGCAGCAGGGGGCGAACTAAGTATATCCCAGTACTTC
TRBV5-6	TRBD2	TRBJ2-3	NA	CASSLSGGRTDTQYF	TGTGCCAGCAGCTTATCGGGGGGGAGGACAGATACGCAGTATTTT
TRBV6-2/TRBV6-3	TRBD1	TRBJ1-4	NA	CASSTRQGGGDEKLFF	TGTGCCAGCAGTACCCGCCAGGGGGGCGGGGATGAAAAACTGTTTTTT
TRBV6-5	NA	TRBJ2-7	NA	CASNELTYEQYF	TGTGCCAGCAACGAGTTAACCTACGAGCAGTACTTC
TRBV19	TRBD2	TRBJ2-3	NA	CASSLARETDTQYF	TGTGCCAGTAGTTTGGCGCGGGAGACAGATACGCAGTATTTT
TRBV28	TRBD1	TRBJ1-4	NA	CASSLWEGAGFNEKLFF	TGTGCCAGCAGTTTATGGGAGGGGGCAGGGTTTAATGAAAAACTGTTTTTT
TRBV7-9	TRBD2	TRBJ2-3	NA	CASSLIFSGTSTDTQYF	TGTGCCAGCAGCTTAATCTTTAGCGGGACTAGCACAGATACGCAGTATTTT
TRBV28	NA	TRBJ2-1	NA	CASSLPLRRHTDNEQFF	TGTGCCAGCAGTTTACCCTTACGGCGGCACACGGACAATGAGCAGTTCTTC
TRBV9	NA	TRBJ2-1	NA	CASSGGLMDYNEQFF	TGTGCCAGCAGCGGGGGACTCATGGACTACAATGAGCAGTTCTTC
TRBV28	TRBD2	TRBJ2-1	NA	CASRGGFWGGAGRGEQFF	TGTGCCAGCAGGGGTGGTTTTTGGGGGGGCGCCGGGAGGGGTGAGCAGTTCTTC
TRBV6-5	NA	TRBJ1-3	NA	CASSYRNREITIYF	TGTGCCAGCAGTTATCGCAACAGGGAGATCACCATATATTTT
TRBV19	TRBD1	TRBJ2-7	NA	CASSTLDRVGEQYF	TGTGCCAGTAGTACCCTGGACAGGGTTGGAGAGCAGTACTTC
TRBV6-6	TRBD1	TRBJ1-5	NA	CASSPGQGVSNQPQHF	TGTGCCAGCAGCCCAGGACAGGGCGTAAGCAATCAGCCCCAGCATTTT
TRBV15	NA	TRBJ2-5	NA	CATSRGGPDRETQYF	TGTGCCACCAGCAGGGGCGGGCCAGACCGGGAGACCCAGTACTTC
TRBV18	TRBD1	TRBJ1-2	few	CASSPGTGTNYGYTF	TGTGCCAGCTCACCCGGGACAGGGACTAACTATGGCTACACCTTC